This TCR beta chain was sequenced in a study of CXCR3-negative and CXCR3-positive naive CD8 T cells. The CDR3 is 15 amino acids. The germline V gene has CDR1 LGHDT and CDR2 YNNKEL (reference sequence). The TRB cDNA libraries were prepared by 5' RACE with UMI labels. TCRdb re-called the 5' RACE reads, yielding one record per CDR3 amino acid sequence without DNA. The table lists tens of thousands of distinct CDR3 sequences, with 0.53% in the top ten. Naive CD8+ T cells showed CD45RO-CCR7+CD27+CD95-. Study-wide points: Naive cells positive for CXCR3 carried more hydrophobic TRB CDR3s than CXCR3-negative ones. Both naive subsets carried similar amounts of surface CD5, so TCR strength was inferred from TRB CDR3 properties.

With regard to this clonotype: Its cognate antigen is unknown.

The sequenced sample consisted of naive CXCR3+ CD8+ T cells from blood. As for subset: CD45RO-CCR7+CD27+CD95- naive CD8+ T cells expressing CXCR3 (TNR3+). The chain is built from TRBV3-1 and TRBJ2-7; absent DNA, TCRdb's TRBD2 call cannot be checked. This receptor was taken from a human donor in good health. Some clones in this sample may be carry-over from other donors' samples. CDR3 region: CASSHSSGGYYEQYF.